This passage covers 20 T cell receptor beta chains from one sample sequenced in a study of CD8 T cells in Susac syndrome. Random hexamers were used to reverse transcribe an amount of roughly 0.5 to 1 ug RNA. TCRdb recomputed calls from the immunoSEQ multiplex PCR reads with MiXCR, one row per CDR3 protein. The data show 150,000 to 200,000 distinct CDR3 sequences, 92% seen once. The sequenced sample consisted of CD4+ T cells from PBMCs. These receptors all stem from a human donor in good health.

The gene calls are TRBV5-1 and TRBJ2-5, with D unclear. CDR3 length: 13 amino acids. Germline loops: CDR1 SGHRS, CDR2 YFSETQ. V was clipped by 4 bases and J by 1 base, with 8 bases between them. CDR3 protein: CASSAAFQETQYF. The CDR3, as DNA: TGCGCCAGCAGCGCCGCATTCCAAGAGACCCAGTACTTC.

The rearrangement uses TRBV5-1 and TRBJ1-1; TRBD1 aligns across 7 bases. V lost 0 bases and J lost 4; bases outside the gene matches: 9. The CDR3 sequence is 16 residues long. The germline V gene has CDR1 SGHRS and CDR2 YFSETQ. The CDR3 spells CASSLAETGATTEAFF. CDR3 sequence (DNA): TGCGCCAGCAGCTTGGCCGAAACAGGGGCAACCACTGAAGCTTTCTTT. Full variable domain (missing parts from reference TRBV5-1 and TRBJ1-1): KAGVTQTPRYLIKTRGQQVTLSCSPISGHRSVSWYQQTPGQGLQFLFEYFSETQRNKGNFPGRFSGRQFSNSRSEMNVSTLELGDSALYLCASSLAETGATTEAFFGQGTRLTVV.

The chain couples TRBV20-1 to TRBJ1-1, with TRBD1 matching 7 bases. Trimming removed 7 bases from V and 4 bases from J; junction bases left unmatched: 3. Germline CDR1 DFQATT, CDR2 SNEGSKA (reference sequence). The CDR3 extends over 11 amino acids. The CDR3 region is CSVYRGTEAFF. The CDR3 nucleotides are TGCAGTGTTTACAGGGGCACTGAAGCTTTCTTT.

This sequence joins TRBV30 and TRBJ2-4; no definite D call. The CDR3 is made up of 15 amino acids. V was pared by 4 bases and J by 3 bases, with 16 bases between. The germline V gene has CDR1 GTSNPN and CDR2 SVGIG (reference sequence). The CDR3 DNA is TGTGCCTGGAAACCGCCGGGCCAGTACAAAAACATTCAGTACTTC. Translated: CAWKPPGQYKNIQYF. Drawing the rest from reference TRBV30 and TRBJ2-4, the complete variable domain is SQTIHQWPATLVQPVGSPLSLECTVEGTSNPNLYWYRQAAGRGLQLLFYSVGIGQISSEVPQNLSASRPQDRQFILSSKKLLLSDSGFYLCAWKPPGQYKNIQYFGAGTRLSVL.

The chain recombines TRBV3-1 with TRBJ1-2; D may be TRBD1 (6 bases). CDR1 is LGHDT and CDR2 is YNNKEL in the germline V gene (reference sequence). V dropped 3 bases and J dropped 12 bases, with 14 bases sitting between them. This CDR3 is built from 12 residues. The CDR3 sequence is CASSQPGTSNTF. CDR3 DNA sequence: TGTGCCAGCAGCCAGCCCGGGACATCAAACACCTTC.

The rearrangement joins TRBV6-5 to TRBJ1-6; D may be TRBD1 (5 bases). The CDR3 has 20 amino acids. V gave up 2 bases and J gave up 0 bases, with 20 bases separating them. The germline CDR1 and CDR2 sequences are MNHEY and SVGAGI. CDR3 nucleotides: TGTGCCAGCAGTTACCTCCGGGACGGCAGGATGAGCTCCTATAATTCACCCCTCCACTTT. Translation: CASSYLRDGRMSSYNSPLHF.

This chain links TRBV6-2 or TRBV6-3 with TRBJ1-6, with D maybe TRBD1 (6 bases). Trimming stripped 6 bases from V and 10 bases from J, with 19 bases between. The CDR3 has 15 residues. CDR1 MNHEY and CDR2 SVGEGT come from the germline V gene. The CDR3 here is CASSDQGSPFSPLHF. The CDR3 DNA follows: TGTGCCAGCAGCGATCAGGGGTCTCCGTTCTCACCCCTCCACTTT.

The chain employs TRBV28 and TRBJ2-7; 11 bases line up with TRBD2. CDR3 length: 15 residues. CDR1 and CDR2 from the germline V gene are MDHEN and SYDVKM. Losses at the gene ends were 9 bases for V and 5 bases for J; bases not matched to a gene: 12. The CDR3 here is CASRQGTSGRDEQYF. The CDR3 nucleotides are TGTGCCAGTAGACAGGGGACTAGCGGACGGGACGAGCAGTACTTC.

V usage is TRBV5-4 and J usage is TRBJ2-7, with 8 bases fitting TRBD1. The CDR3 runs 14 residues. The ends lost 2 bases at V and 7 bases at J; junction bases unmatched: 8. The germline V gene has CDR1 SGHNT and CDR2 YYREEE (reference sequence). CDR3 in amino acids: CASSFEVRGREQYF. In nucleotides, the CDR3 is TGTGCCAGCAGCTTTGAGGTCAGGGGGCGGGAGCAGTACTTC.

The chain uses TRBV5-1 and TRBJ2-6, with TRBD2 matching 8 bases. The germline V gene has CDR1 SGHRS and CDR2 YFSETQ. The V gene end was trimmed by 0 bases and the J gene end by 2 bases; junction bases not matched to a gene: 1. This CDR3 has 16 amino acids. The CDR3 DNA is TGCGCCAGCAGCTTGGAAGCGGGGGCTGGGGCCAACGTCCTGACTTTC. Translated, it gives CASSLEAGAGANVLTF. The full variable domain, rest sourced from reference TRBV5-1 and TRBJ2-6, is KAGVTQTPRYLIKTRGQQVTLSCSPISGHRSVSWYQQTPGQGLQFLFEYFSETQRNKGNFPGRFSGRQFSNSRSEMNVSTLELGDSALYLCASSLEAGAGANVLTFGAGSRLTVL.

The gene calls are TRBV7-9 and TRBJ1-3; D may be TRBD1 (6 bases). The germline CDR1 and CDR2 sequences are SEHNR and FQNEAQ (reference sequence). The V end lost 5 bases, the J end lost 1 base, and 12 bases lay between the germline ends. The CDR3 is 15 residues long. CDR3: CASSINRASGNTIYF. The CDR3, as DNA: TGTGCCAGCAGCATTAACAGGGCATCTGGAAACACCATATATTTT.

This clonotype appeared a single time. The chain joins TRBV5-1 to TRBJ2-3; 10 bases line up with TRBD2. CDR1 SGHRS and CDR2 YFSETQ come from the germline V gene. V lost 4 bases, J lost 1 base, and 15 bases stayed unmatched. This CDR3 is built from 19 residues. CDR3 DNA sequence: TGCGCCAGCAGCCTGGGCCTGCCCACCACTAGCGGGGGCACAGATACGCAGTATTTT. The encoded protein is CASSLGLPTTSGGTDTQYF.

This clonotype has a single count. CDR3 bases: TGCAGCGTTGGAGCTTGGGGGCAGGGGTCAAACACCGGGGAGCTGTTTTTT. It yields the protein CSVGAWGQGSNTGELFF. The chain is built from TRBV29-1 and TRBJ2-2; possible D gene TRBD1, 6 bases. The CDR3 has 17 amino acids. CDR1 is SQVTM and CDR2 is ANQGSEA in the germline V gene. V was trimmed by 4 bases and J by 2 bases, leaving 20 bases between them.

This clonotype showed up just a few times. The chain recombines TRBV30 with TRBJ1-2; D is undetermined. The CDR3 totals 12 residues. V lost 1 base and J 7 bases, leaving 10 bases between the germline ends. Germline V gene lookup returns CDR1 GTSNPN and CDR2 SVGIG (reference sequence). The CDR3 here is CAWSGGGGGYTF. The CDR3 DNA follows: TGTGCCTGGAGTGGAGGTGGTGGTGGCTACACCTTC.

J is TRBJ1-1 and V is TRBV19; D may be TRBD1 (5 bases). The CDR3 has 14 amino acids. V lost 3 bases to trimming and J lost 1 base, with 9 bases between them. Germline assignment: CDR1 LNHDA and CDR2 SQIVND (reference sequence). The CDR3 loop reads CASSIGRANTEAFF. CDR3 sequence (DNA): TGTGCCAGTAGTATCGGCAGGGCGAACACTGAAGCTTTCTTT. The complete variable domain, with remaining parts taken from reference TRBV19 and TRBJ1-1, reads DGGITQSPKYLFRKEGQNVTLSCEQNLNHDAMYWYRQDPGQGLRLIYYSQIVNDFQKGDIAEGYSVSREKKESFPLTVTSAQKNPTAFYLCASSIGRANTEAFFGQGTRLTVV.

The CDR3 DNA reads as TGTGCCAGCAGCACACTAGCGGGAGTGGAGACCCAGTACTTC. It is translated as CASSTLAGVETQYF. The rearrangement links TRBV7-3 to TRBJ2-5; TRBD2 matches 11 bases. V lost 5 bases to trimming and J lost 5 bases; unmatched junction nucleotides: 4. The CDR3 is made up of 14 amino acids. Germline V CDR1 and CDR2: SGHTA, FQGTGA.

The genes are TRBV28 and TRBJ1-1; D gene unclear. Germline CDR1 is MDHEN and CDR2 is SYDVKM. The V end lost 8 bases, the J end lost 5 bases, and 12 bases lay between the germline ends. The length of the CDR3 is 12 residues. The CDR3 sequence is CASLSTGTEAFF. In DNA form, the CDR3 reads TGTGCCAGCCTATCCACGGGGACTGAAGCTTTCTTT.

This rearrangement joins TRBV6-6 to TRBJ2-1; 10 nucleotides agree with TRBD2. The CDR3 is 14 residues long. The V segment lost 6 bases and the J segment 7 bases; nucleotides outside the gene matches: 6. Looked up from germline, CDR1 is MNHNY and CDR2 is SVGAGI (reference sequence). CDR3 in DNA: TGTGCCAGCAGAAGACTAGCGGGTATAAATGAGCAGTTCTTC. The encoded protein is CASRRLAGINEQFF.

This chain joins TRBV7-8 and TRBJ2-2; D may be TRBD1 (5 bases). The germline CDR1 and CDR2 sequences are SGHVS and FQNEAQ. The CDR3 extends over 15 amino acids. V shed 0 bases and J shed 5 bases, with 10 bases lying between them. The CDR3 here is CASSLAMAGTGELFF. The CDR3 region has the DNA TGTGCCAGCAGCTTAGCCATGGCAGGGACCGGGGAGCTGTTTTTT.

The chain combines TRBV20-1 with TRBJ1-1; 7 nucleotides agree with TRBD1. Germline lookup yields CDR1 DFQATT and CDR2 SNEGSKA (reference sequence). V lost 6 bases and J lost 4; bases outside the gene matches: 8. CDR3 length: 13 amino acids. In nucleotides, the CDR3 is TGCAGTGCGCTTACCAGGGGGTCCACTGAAGCTTTCTTT. Translated: CSALTRGSTEAFF.